These T cell receptor beta chains were read from a single sample in a study of blood T cell repertoires in COVID-19. Method: immunoSEQ multiplex PCR; TCRdb's copy keeps in-frame clones and lacks some. The table includes 200,000 to 250,000 clones, about 84% detected once. Sequenced material: PBMCs or T cells enriched from blood (not recorded which). Receptor source: a man aged 30 to 39 with acute COVID-19. CDR3s include the opening cysteine and the closing phenylalanine or tryptophan. D genes are given only for firm matches. Rows may omit the clone size; those that give it use once, few, many or a size class.

v_call	d_call	clone_size	j_call	cdr3_nt	cdr3_aa
TRBV5-6	.	.	TRBJ2-6	TGTGCCAGCAGCTCCCCCGGGGACTGGGTTGCTGGGGCCAACGTCCTGACTTTC	CASSSPGDWVAGANVLTF
TRBV6-5	TRBD1	.	TRBJ1-2	TGTGCCAGCAGTTACGGAGGGGGCGCTAACTATGGCTACACCTTC	CASSYGGGANYGYTF
TRBV30	TRBD1	.	TRBJ1-5	TGTGCCTGGAGTAAGGGACAGGGACTCGGACAGCCCCAGCATTTT	CAWSKGQGLGQPQHF
TRBV9	.	few	TRBJ1-2	TGTGCCAGCAGCGTAGAAACAGTCTCTTATGGCTACACCTTC	CASSVETVSYGYTF
TRBV5-1	.	once	TRBJ1-4	TGCGCCAGCAGCTCCGGAACAGGGATCGAAAAACTGTTTTTT	CASSSGTGIEKLFF
TRBV6-2/TRBV6-3	TRBD1	many	TRBJ1-6	TGTGCCAGCAGTCCCGGGACAGGTGCTTCACCCCTCCACTTT	CASSPGTGASPLHF
TRBV2	.	.	TRBJ1-6	TGTGCCACTTCGGCAGGGAAGAGGAATTCACCCCTCCACTTT	CATSAGKRNSPLHF
TRBV20-1	.	.	TRBJ1-2	TGCAGTGCCCCGCGGTATTACACCTTC	CSAPRYYTF
TRBV7-3	TRBD2	once	TRBJ2-3	TGTGCCAGCAGCTTAACTCCACTGAGCGGGGACGTTCGGGTGGATACGCAGTATTTT	CASSLTPLSGDVRVDTQYF
TRBV9	.	.	TRBJ2-2	TGTGCCAGCAGCGTAGAAGCGGTGAACACCGGGGAGCTGTTTTTT	CASSVEAVNTGELFF
TRBV7-6	TRBD1	.	TRBJ2-1	TGTGCCAGCAGCTTAGCGACAGGGGTTTACAATGAGCAGTTCTTC	CASSLATGVYNEQFF
TRBV21-1	.	.	TRBJ1-6	TGTGCCAGCAGCCTCCTCCGGCACAGCTCTAATTCACCCCTCCACTTT	CASSLLRHSSNSPLHF
TRBV28	.	.	TRBJ1-1	TGTGCCAGCAGTTATATCACTGAAGCTTTCTTT	CASSYITEAFF
TRBV28	TRBD2	few	TRBJ2-2	TGTGCCAGCACCGAGACTAGCGGGGGGATCACCGGGGAGCTGTTTTTT	CASTETSGGITGELFF
TRBV5-6	TRBD2	.	TRBJ2-3	TGTGCCAGCAGCATCAGGACTAGCGGACCAGATACGCAGTATTTT	CASSIRTSGPDTQYF
TRBV5-1	TRBD1	once	TRBJ1-2	TGCGCCAGCAGCTCAACTGCCACCGGGACAGGTTCCGGCTACACCTTC	CASSSTATGTGSGYTF
TRBV3-1/TRBV3-2	TRBD1	.	TRBJ1-2	TGTGCCAGCAGCCAGGCGCAACAGGGGGCAGGCGGCTACACCTTC	CASSQAQQGAGGYTF
TRBV12-5	.	.	TRBJ2-2	TGTGCTAGTGGTTTTTCCGGGAACACCGGGGAGCTGTTTTTT	CASGFSGNTGELFF